The 18 T cell receptor beta chains below all came from one sample that was sequenced in a study of technical replicates of blood from several donors. The table came from immunoSEQ multiplex PCR; TCRdb's copy has only in-frame clones and leaves some out. Here the sample spans about 34,000 clones, more than 90% being singletons. Sequencing input: PBMCs. Receptors originate from a human donor in good health. Some clones in this sample may be carry-over from other donors' samples.

The V gene is TRBV5-6, the J gene TRBJ2-3; D is unresolved. This CDR3 comprises 17 residues. V was cut by 1 base and J by 1 base, with 16 bases left in between. CDR1 is SGHDT and CDR2 is YYEEEE in the germline V gene. This CDR3 reads CASSLYAGFTGTDTQYF. CDR3 nucleotides: TGTGCCAGCAGCTTGTACGCCGGGTTCACTGGCACAGATACGCAGTATTTT.

The chain carries TRBV7-2 and TRBJ2-7; 8 positions match TRBD2. This CDR3 comprises 14 residues. From germline, CDR1 is SGHTA and CDR2 FQGNSA. The J segment lost 0 bases and the V segment lost 5 bases, leaving 3 bases of the junction unmatched. Here the CDR3 reads CASSGTSGSYEQYF. The DNA of the CDR3 is TGTGCCAGCAGCGGAACTAGCGGCTCCTACGAGCAGTACTTC.

The J gene is TRBJ2-7, the V gene TRBV5-1; 8 nucleotides match TRBD2. The CDR3 sequence is 16 residues long. CDR1 and CDR2 (germline): SGHRS, YFSETQ. V was clipped by 4 bases and J by 3 bases; unmatched bases: 12. The CDR3 is CASSLPGTSTDYEQYF. In DNA, the CDR3 is TGCGCCAGCAGCCTCCCCGGGACTAGTACCGACTACGAGCAGTACTTC.

J is TRBJ2-2 and V is TRBV2; D might be TRBD2 (5 bases). This CDR3 region has 15 residues. Germline V gives CDR1 SNHLY, CDR2 FYNNEI. V was clipped by 2 bases and J by 5 bases, with 12 bases between them. This CDR3 is CASSERDGGTGELFF. CDR3 coding DNA: TGTGCCAGCAGTGAAAGAGATGGCGGGACCGGGGAGCTGTTTTTT.

The V gene is TRBV10-3, the J gene TRBJ2-5; 11 nucleotides agree with TRBD2. The V gene end was trimmed by 0 bases and the J gene end by 2 bases; junction bases not matched to a gene: 8. Looked up from germline, CDR1 is ENHRY and CDR2 is SYGVKD. The CDR3 runs 18 residues. The CDR3 spells CAISESLAGGSLQETQYF. The CDR3 nucleotides read TGTGCCATCAGTGAGTCGCTAGCGGGGGGCTCCCTGCAAGAGACCCAGTACTTC.

This rearrangement joins TRBV4-1 to TRBJ1-1, with D possibly being TRBD1 (6 bases). This CDR3 has 16 residues. Germline CDR1 is MGHRA and CDR2 is YSYEKL. V was trimmed by 1 base and J by 7 bases, leaving 19 bases between them. The CDR3 DNA reads as TGCGCCAGCAGCCAAGGGGATAGGGGCAGGGGTCGTGAAGCTTTCTTT. Its protein product is CASSQGDRGRGREAFF.

The V gene is TRBV19, the J gene TRBJ2-2, with D possibly matching TRBD1 (6 bases). The CDR3 sequence is 16 residues long. V lost 4 bases and J lost 1, with 13 bases in between. Germline V CDR1 and CDR2: LNHDA, SQIVND (reference sequence). The chain's CDR3 is CASSTIRQENTGELFF. For the CDR3, the DNA is TGTGCCAGTAGTACGATTCGACAGGAGAACACCGGGGAGCTGTTTTTT.

A note on this clone: The junction and the germline gene differ at one end; a read error may be behind it. This rearrangement joins TRBV7-2 to TRBJ2-1, with TRBD2 matching 14 bases. The CDR3 is made up of 17 amino acids. The germline CDR1 and CDR2 sequences are SGHTA and FQGNSA. The CDR3 bases are TGTGCCAGCAGCTCCAGGATCGGACTAGCGGGAGGATTTGAGCGGTTCTTC. Translating gives CASSSRIGLAGGFERFF.

The rearrangement uses TRBV7-9 and TRBJ2-7; a possible D gene is TRBD2 (6 bases). The germline gives CDR1 SEHNR, CDR2 FQNEAQ (reference sequence). The ends were cut back, 1 base at V and 0 bases at J, with 10 bases in the middle. The CDR3 contains 15 residues. The CDR3 DNA is TGTGCCAGCAGCTTAGTGGCGGGGAGCTCCTACGAGCAGTACTTC. Its translation is CASSLVAGSSYEQYF.

This chain joins TRBV10-3 and TRBJ2-7; 7 nucleotides match TRBD2. Trimming removed 5 bases from V and 3 bases from J; junction bases left unmatched: 7. The germline V gene has CDR1 ENHRY and CDR2 SYGVKD. The CDR3 sequence is 14 residues long. The CDR3 reads CAISKREQDYEQYF. The CDR3 coding sequence is TGTGCCATCAGTAAGCGGGAACAAGACTACGAGCAGTACTTC.

The chain joins TRBV11-2 to TRBJ1-2; D is uncertain. Germline CDR1 is SGHAT and CDR2 is FQNNGV. This CDR3 has 14 amino acids. V lost 4 bases and J 1 base, leaving 10 bases between the germline ends. CDR3 loop: CASSSRGLNYGYTF. CDR3 DNA sequence: TGTGCCAGCAGCTCCCGCGGGCTTAACTATGGCTACACCTTC. The full variable domain, its missing parts supplied by reference TRBV11-2 and TRBJ1-2, is EAGVAQSPRYKIIEKRQSVAFWCNPISGHATLYWYQQILGQGPKLLIQFQNNGVVDDSQLPKDRFSAERLKGVDSTLKIQPAKLEDSAVYLCASSSRGLNYGYTFGSGTRLTVV.

In its sample, this clone is medium-sized (0.01 to 0.1%). The chain is built from TRBV4-1 and TRBJ1-6; D may be TRBD1 (5 bases). Germline V gives CDR1 MGHRA, CDR2 YSYEKL. Trimming took 4 bases from V and 10 from J, leaving 17 bases between them. CDR3 length: 15 amino acids. CDR3 region: CASSLTGGRVSPLHF. The CDR3 nucleotides read TGCGCCAGCAGCCTCACCGGGGGGAGGGTCTCACCCCTCCACTTT.

This clone was recorded a few times. V is TRBV6-5 and J is TRBJ1-1; TRBD1 matches at 10 bases. In germline, CDR1 is MNHEY, CDR2 SVGAGI. Trimming cost V 0 bases and J 10 bases; bases outside gene matches: 5. This CDR3 has 14 residues. The CDR3 is CASSYSPGQGSAFF. The CDR3 DNA reads TGTGCCAGCAGTTACTCACCGGGACAGGGGTCAGCTTTCTTT.

As for this clone: One end of the junction fails to match germline, which may point to a read error. The chain joins TRBV2 to TRBJ1-2; no clear D gene. The CDR3 contains 13 residues. Germline-derived CDR1 and CDR2 are SNHLY and FYNNEI. The CDR3 bases are TGTGCCAGCAGTGAATGGGCAGTCAGAGGGATGGCCTTC. Translating it yields CASSEWAVRGMAF.

The chain uses TRBV6-5 and TRBJ2-5; unclear D gene. Trimming removed 6 bases at V and 3 bases at J, with 14 bases between. The CDR3 consists of 14 residues. Germline CDR1 is MNHEY and CDR2 is SVGAGI. Written as DNA, the CDR3 is TGTGCCAGCAGCACACCCTTTATGAAAGAGACCCAGTACTTC. Translating it yields CASSTPFMKETQYF.

This chain links TRBV5-1 with TRBJ2-1, with D uncertain. This CDR3 is built from 15 residues. Trimming removed 2 bases at V and 3 bases at J, with 12 bases between. In germline, CDR1 is SGHRS, CDR2 YFSETQ. The CDR3 sequence is CASSLSAQSYNEQFF. The CDR3 bases are TGCGCCAGCAGCTTATCAGCACAGAGCTACAATGAGCAGTTCTTC.

The chain couples TRBV2 to TRBJ2-7; no clear D gene. CDR3 size: 13 residues. Trimming cost V 3 bases and J 0 bases, with 6 bases left between them. Germline V gene data show CDR1 as SNHLY and CDR2 as FYNNEI. CDR3 protein: CASSDTSSYEQYF. In DNA, the CDR3 is TGTGCCAGCAGTGACACGAGCTCCTACGAGCAGTACTTC.

The V and J genes are TRBV5-4 and TRBJ1-6; D is perhaps TRBD1 (5 bases). This CDR3 region has 13 residues. Trimming cost V 4 bases and J 7 bases, with 9 bases left between them. Germline V gene sequence: CDR1 SGHNT, CDR2 YYREEE (reference sequence). This CDR3 is CASSPDTNSPLHF. For the CDR3, the DNA is TGTGCCAGCAGCCCGGACACCAATTCACCCCTCCACTTT. The whole variable domain, filled in from reference TRBV5-4 and TRBJ1-6, reads ETGVTQSPTHLIKTRGQQVTLRCSSQSGHNTVSWYQQALGQGPQFIFQYYREEENGRGNFPPRFSGLQFPNYSSELNVNALELDDSALYLCASSPDTNSPLHFGNGTRLTVT.